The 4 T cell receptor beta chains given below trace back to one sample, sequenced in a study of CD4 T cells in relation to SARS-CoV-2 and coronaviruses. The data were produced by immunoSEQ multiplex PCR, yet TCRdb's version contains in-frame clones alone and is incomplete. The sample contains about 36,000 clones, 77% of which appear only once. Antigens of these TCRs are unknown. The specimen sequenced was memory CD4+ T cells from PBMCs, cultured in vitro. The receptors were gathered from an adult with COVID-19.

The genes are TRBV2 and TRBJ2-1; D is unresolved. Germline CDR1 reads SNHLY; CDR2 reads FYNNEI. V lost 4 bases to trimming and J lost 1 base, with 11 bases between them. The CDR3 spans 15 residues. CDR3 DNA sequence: TGTGCCAGCAGTGTGTGGCAGAGTTCCTACAATGAGCAGTTCTTC. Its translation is CASSVWQSSYNEQFF.

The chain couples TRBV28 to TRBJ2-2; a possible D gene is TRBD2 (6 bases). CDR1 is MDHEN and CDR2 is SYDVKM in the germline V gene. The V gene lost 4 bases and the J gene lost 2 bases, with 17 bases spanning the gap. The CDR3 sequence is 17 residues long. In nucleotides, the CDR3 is TGTGCCAGCAGTTGGACGACTGGGCGGGGTAACACCGGGGAGCTGTTTTTT. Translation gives CASSWTTGRGNTGELFF.

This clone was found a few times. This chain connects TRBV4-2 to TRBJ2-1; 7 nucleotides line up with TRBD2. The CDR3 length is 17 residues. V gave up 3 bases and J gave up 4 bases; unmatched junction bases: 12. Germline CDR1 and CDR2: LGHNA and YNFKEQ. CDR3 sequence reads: CASSHLRRGSQYNEQFF. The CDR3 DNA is TGTGCCAGCAGCCACCTTCGTCGCGGGAGTCAGTACAATGAGCAGTTCTTC.

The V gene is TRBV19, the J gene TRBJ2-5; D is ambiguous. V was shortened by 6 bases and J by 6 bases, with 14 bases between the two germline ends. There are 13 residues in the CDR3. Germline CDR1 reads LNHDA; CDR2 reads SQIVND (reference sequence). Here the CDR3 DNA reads TGTGCCAGTAGCACCCTGGGGTGGCAGACCCAGTACTTC. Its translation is CASSTLGWQTQYF.